This TCR beta chain was observed in a study of T-cell reconstitution after alpha-beta-depleted transplantation in children (dated by TCRdb to about 2016). For the wider study: Using TCR repertoire profiling, the study quantitatively followed how T-cell immune reconstitution unfolded in children after TCRalphabeta/CD19-depleted allogeneic hematopoietic cell transplantation. What the work shows at the level of the full study, not this receptor alone: The apparently early alphabetaT-cell count recovery about two months after transplant was reportedly dependent on only several hundred rapidly expanded clones derived from non-depleted graft cells. In some patients, the high TCRbeta diversity seen at day 60 was put down to recipient T cells and intrathymic progenitors that had survived conditioning. Over subsequent months, a decline in hyperexpanded clone frequencies was noted, and after one year, T-cell counts and TCRbeta diversity were mostly ascribed to newly produced T cells.

Receptor libraries were prepared by PCR. TCRdb lists the instrument as Illumina HiSeq 2500. Molecular barcoding was employed in the preparation of TCR libraries, with unique molecular identifiers being used to normalize TCRbeta repertoire quantification. TCRdb took the public reads, trimmed them with fastp at Q25, ran MiXCR for clone calling and kept in-frame beta chains. Duplicate CDR3 protein sequences are folded into a single record with the most common DNA and genes. Within this sample are hundreds of thousands of distinct CDR3 sequences, with 10% to 15% of them counted one time only. The ten largest make up about 2.2% of the sample. In its sample, this clonotype was seen a few times. Its antigen is not yet known. No base quality information exists; no much larger clone differs at one position. According to the study, the label for this sample's treatment or condition signals: allogeneic hematopoietic cell transplantation with graft depleted of TCRalphabeta T cells and CD19 B cells. TCRalphabeta/CD19-depleted allogeneic hematopoietic cell grafts were given to the transplant recipients, all of whom were children.

The germline V end is reduced by 6 bases and the J end by 8 bases; junction bases left unmatched: 19. From its cysteine to its phenylalanine, the CDR3 spans 17 amino acids. The kept DNA is CDR3 alone, 51 bases in frame from the first base. Sequenced here: PBMCs, mostly from graft donor cells, sampled 360 days after TCRalphabeta/CD19-depleted stem cell transplant. The V and J genes are TRBV23-1 and TRBJ2-1, with 7 bases matching TRBD1. TRBV23-1 is noted as an ORF with a role that remains uncertain. This sequence originates from a male patient younger than 18 who had a stem cell transplant for acute myeloid leukemia, so the T cells may come from the graft donor. The DNA sequence is given as TGCGCCAGCAGCCTCAATCGAGCGACACAGGGGTGGGATGAGCAGTTCTTC. Its product reads: CASSLNRATQGWDEQFF.